The present TCR beta chain was sequenced within a study of beta chain features in type 1 diabetes. The CDR3 has 16 residues. The V end lost 5 bases, the J end lost 1 base, and 16 bases lay between the germline ends. The germline CDR1 and CDR2 sequences are SGHTA and FQGNSA. Points on this clone: Its cognate antigen is unknown.

Expressed TCRB transcripts were sequenced because the isolated RNA had all been reverse transcribed beforehand. Naive, central memory and regulatory T cell samples averaged around 3.9 million reads. The method was immunoSEQ multiplex PCR; TCRdb's version includes in-frame clones alone and lacks a portion of them. Of roughly 610,000 clones listed, 15% to 19% are singletons. Points from the study as a whole: More deletions and fewer insertions at VDJ junctions were seen in type 1 diabetes patients. PCR may have favored shorter templates equally in patients and controls. The study found that naive, central memory and Treg TCRB repertoires appeared more similar in patients than in healthy donors.

The J gene is TRBJ2-3, the V gene TRBV7-2, with D uncertain. The source is a man between 18 and 29 years old in good health. Sequenced material: naive CD4+ T cells from blood. CDR3 amino acids: CASSPGSIMGTDTQYF. The CDR3 DNA reads TGTGCCAGCAGCCCGGGTTCAATCATGGGCACAGATACGCAGTATTTT.